This entry lists 16 T cell receptor beta chains sequenced from one sample in a study of chronic HIV infection and antiretroviral therapy. TCRdb passed the 5' RACE reads through MiXCR, listing each CDR3 protein once. This table has 40,000 to 50,000 distinct CDR3 sequences, 19% appearing once. Sequencing used peripheral blood. The receptor source for this set is an adult who had HIV and had not received antiretroviral therapy, or was an uninfected healthy control (not recorded which).

This clonotype has only a few counts. The chain joins TRBV28 to TRBJ2-7; D gene ambiguous. V lost 4 bases and J lost 7, with 11 bases in between. Looked up from germline, CDR1 is MDHEN and CDR2 is SYDVKM. The CDR3 is 12 residues long. The CDR3 region is CASSSGPREQYF. The DNA for the CDR3 is TGTGCCAGCAGTTCCGGACCTCGGGAGCAGTACTTC.

The V and J genes are TRBV28 and TRBJ2-5; D is undetermined. Looked up from germline, CDR1 is MDHEN and CDR2 is SYDVKM. With 6 bases removed from V and 3 bases from J, the gap between germline ends came to 8 bases. The CDR3 contains 12 residues. The CDR3 coding sequence is TGTGCCAGCAGCAGTGGAGAAGAGACCCAGTACTTC. As protein: CASSSGEETQYF.

This clonotype turned up a few times. V and J are TRBV4-1 and TRBJ2-7; TRBD2 agrees at 9 bases. The CDR3 has 19 amino acids. V lost 0 bases and J lost 0; bases outside the gene matches: 12. CDR1 and CDR2 (germline): MGHRA, YSYEKL. CDR3 amino acids: CASSQEGIAGATSSYEQYF. CDR3 nucleotide sequence: TGCGCCAGCAGCCAAGAGGGAATAGCGGGAGCTACGAGCTCCTACGAGCAGTACTTC.

The chain carries TRBV5-1 and TRBJ2-7, with 11 bases matching TRBD2. The CDR3 is made up of 17 amino acids. Germline lookup yields CDR1 SGHRS and CDR2 YFSETQ. Trimming removed 0 bases from V and 0 bases from J; junction bases left unmatched: 5. The CDR3 DNA reads as TGCGCCAGCAGCTTGGCCGGGACTAGCGGTCTCTCCTACGAGCAGTACTTC. This gives the protein CASSLAGTSGLSYEQYF.

This clonotype is a singleton in its sample. The chain links TRBV20-1 to TRBJ2-1; 7 positions match TRBD2. The V gene end was trimmed by 6 bases and the J gene end by 11 bases; junction bases not matched to a gene: 7. The CDR3 length is 11 residues. CDR1 is DFQATT and CDR2 is SNEGSKA in the germline V gene (reference sequence). In nucleotides, the CDR3 is TGCAGTGCCACCCTAGCGGATAAGCAGTTCTTC. This sequence encodes CSATLADKQFF.

This clonotype has only a few counts. CDR3 nucleotide sequence: TGTGCCAGTAGTCTCCGGGCAGGGGCGGGGCACGAGCAGTACTTC. This encodes CASSLRAGAGHEQYF. J is TRBJ2-7 and V is TRBV19; either TRBD1 or TRBD2 may fit D (6 bases each). Trimming left V 5 bases short and J 5 bases short, with 19 bases between. Germline CDR1 reads LNHDA; CDR2 reads SQIVND (reference sequence). The CDR3 loop spans 15 amino acids.

The chain couples TRBV29-1 to TRBJ2-7; 7 positions agree with TRBD2. J lost 3 bases, V lost 4 bases, and 3 bases had no gene match. CDR3 length: 12 amino acids. CDR1 is SQVTM and CDR2 is ANQGSEA in the germline V gene. CDR3 sequence: CSVGSGNYEQYF. Written as DNA, the CDR3 is TGCAGCGTTGGCAGCGGGAACTACGAGCAGTACTTC.

This clonotype was picked up a small number of times. The chain combines TRBV6-5 with TRBJ2-7; perhaps TRBD1 as D (5 bases). The germline V and J ends were trimmed by 6 bases and 6 bases, with 15 bases remaining between them. Germline V lookup: CDR1 MNHEY, CDR2 SVGAGI. The length of the CDR3 is 13 residues. The CDR3 protein is CASSRRAGPEQYF. CDR3 sequence (DNA): TGTGCCAGCAGCCGACGAGCAGGGCCCGAGCAGTACTTC.

The V and J genes are TRBV27 and TRBJ2-1; 10 nucleotides align to TRBD2. Germline lookup yields CDR1 MNHEY and CDR2 SMNVEV (reference sequence). The CDR3 has 16 residues. Trimming cost V 5 bases and J 7 bases; bases outside gene matches: 11. The CDR3 region has the DNA TGTGCCAGCAGTCTACGACAGAGCGGGGGGGTGAATGAGCAGTTCTTC. The encoded protein is CASSLRQSGGVNEQFF.

This clonotype was counted only a few times. J is TRBJ2-1 and V is TRBV10-3; possible D gene TRBD2, 6 bases. V was pared by 6 bases and J by 7 bases, with 10 bases between. The CDR3 sequence is 12 residues long. CDR1 and CDR2 (germline): ENHRY, SYGVKD. The CDR3 spells CAISGRGNEQFF. The CDR3 nucleotides read TGTGCCATCAGCGGACGGGGGAATGAGCAGTTCTTC.

The rearrangement joins TRBV28 to TRBJ2-7, with D possibly being TRBD1 (6 bases). V shed 6 bases and J shed 3 bases, with 18 bases lying between them. The CDR3 covers 15 residues. Germline CDR1 reads MDHEN; CDR2 reads SYDVKM. The CDR3 is CASSSPRDTSYEQYF. In nucleotides, the CDR3 is TGTGCCAGCAGCTCTCCCCGGGACACAAGCTACGAGCAGTACTTC.

This clonotype was counted a few times. This chain connects TRBV4-1 to TRBJ1-6, with no clear D. The CDR3 sequence is 16 residues long. Between the trimmed V and J ends, which lost 1 base and 4 bases, there was a span of 11 bases. In germline, CDR1 is MGHRA, CDR2 YSYEKL. The CDR3, as DNA: TGCGCCAGCAGCCAAGCCCCGGACTTTTATAATTCACCCCTCCACTTT. It yields the protein CASSQAPDFYNSPLHF.

The chain couples TRBV27 to TRBJ2-7, with a possible D match to TRBD2 (6 bases). The CDR3 has 14 amino acids. V lost 5 bases and J 5 bases, leaving 16 bases between the germline ends. The V gene's germline CDR1 is MNHEY and CDR2 SMNVEV (reference sequence). CDR3 sequence reads: CASSQPGTSDEQYF. CDR3 DNA sequence: TGTGCCAGCAGTCAGCCTGGGACTTCGGACGAGCAGTACTTC.

The rearrangement uses TRBV6-5 and TRBJ2-3; 7 nucleotides match TRBD2. After removal of 10 bases from V and 0 bases from J, the junction contained 10 bases not matched to a gene. Germline assignment: CDR1 MNHEY and CDR2 SVGAGI. The CDR3 runs to 15 residues. CDR3 bases: TGTGCCACCCGGTCCAGCGGGACGAGCACAGATACGCAGTATTTT. Amino acids: CATRSSGTSTDTQYF.

This clonotype has just a few counts. V and J are TRBV12-5 and TRBJ2-1; 7 nucleotides line up with TRBD1. The CDR3 contains 17 residues. The junction had 7 bases not matched to a gene; V was cut back by 1 base and J by 1 base. Per germline, CDR1 LGHNT and CDR2 FRNRAP. The CDR3 coding sequence is TGTGCTAGTGGTTTGGGCTACAGGGGAATATCCTACAATGAGCAGTTCTTC. Translating it yields CASGLGYRGISYNEQFF.

In this sample, this clonotype turned up a few times. The J gene is TRBJ2-6, the V gene TRBV7-9; D call uncertain. The CDR3 sequence is 15 residues long. CDR1 and CDR2 from the germline V gene are SEHNR and FQNEAQ (reference sequence). V was cut by 5 bases and J by 0 bases, with 8 bases left in between. This CDR3 is CASSLDTSGANVLTF. In nucleotides, the CDR3 is TGTGCCAGCAGCCTAGATACCTCTGGGGCCAACGTCCTGACTTTC.